This TCR beta chain was identified during a study of Graves' ophthalmopathy and Graves' hyperthyroidism. From fresh peripheral blood, 8 to 10 ml in volume, the PBMCs were obtained. Deletions cut 0 bases from V and 7 bases from J, with 15 bases between. Germline lookup yields CDR1 LGHDT and CDR2 YNNKEL (reference sequence). There are 15 residues in the CDR3. To note about this clonotype: The antigen is undetermined.

Study findings and constraints: Blood was where most expanded thyroid clonotypes above 0.001 frequency also turned up.

The authors amplified TCR beta CDR3 regions, and they did so from RNA transcripts for repertoire sequencing. HTBI primers were employed in first-round RT-PCR, then a second-round multiplex PCR followed. MiXCR, run by TCRdb on the multiplex PCR reads, gives a single entry per CDR3 protein. The sample has around 340,000 distinct CDR3 sequences; around a sixth are singletons. The sequence was collected from an adult man with Graves' ophthalmopathy. The sample consisted of peripheral blood. The chain recombines TRBV3-1 with TRBJ2-5, with D maybe TRBD2 (6 bases). This CDR3 reads CASSQDLGGEGTQYF. The CDR3 DNA is TGTGCCAGCAGCCAAGATCTGGGGGGAGAGGGGACCCAGTACTTC.